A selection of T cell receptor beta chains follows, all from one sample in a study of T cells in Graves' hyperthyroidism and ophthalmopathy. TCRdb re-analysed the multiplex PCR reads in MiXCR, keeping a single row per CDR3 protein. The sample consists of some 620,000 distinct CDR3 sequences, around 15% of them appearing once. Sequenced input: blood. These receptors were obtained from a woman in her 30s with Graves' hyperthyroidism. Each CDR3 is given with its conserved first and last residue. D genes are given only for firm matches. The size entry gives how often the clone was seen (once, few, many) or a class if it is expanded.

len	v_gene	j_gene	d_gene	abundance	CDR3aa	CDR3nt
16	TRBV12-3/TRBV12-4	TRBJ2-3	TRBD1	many	CASSRQGALSTDTQYF	TGTGCCAGCAGCCGACAGGGGGCCCTAAGCACAGATACGCAGTATTTT
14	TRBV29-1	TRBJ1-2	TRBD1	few	CSVEYRDSIYGYTF	TGCAGCGTTGAGTACCGGGACAGCATCTATGGCTACACCTTC
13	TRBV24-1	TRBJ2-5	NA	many	CATRGSPPGTQYF	TGTGCCACCAGGGGCTCTCCCCCGGGGACCCAGTACTTC
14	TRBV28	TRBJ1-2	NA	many	CASSFITGNYGYTF	TGTGCCAGCAGTTTTATCACGGGGAACTATGGCTACACCTTC
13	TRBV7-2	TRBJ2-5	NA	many	CASSLARVGTQYF	TGTGCCAGCAGCTTAGCCAGGGTTGGGACCCAGTACTTC
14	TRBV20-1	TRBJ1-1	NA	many	CSAPARGWGTEAFF	TGCAGTGCTCCTGCTAGAGGCTGGGGTACTGAAGCTTTCTTT
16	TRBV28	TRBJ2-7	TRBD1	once	CASSPPPGQGDYEQYF	TGTGCCAGCAGTCCCCCGCCGGGACAGGGAGACTACGAGCAGTACTTC
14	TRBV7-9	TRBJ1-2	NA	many	CASSLASGLYGYTF	TGTGCCAGCAGCTTAGCGTCCGGGCTCTATGGCTACACCTTC
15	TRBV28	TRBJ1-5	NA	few	CATYGAGMSNQPQHF	TGTGCCACCTATGGGGCCGGAATGAGCAATCAGCCCCAGCATTTT
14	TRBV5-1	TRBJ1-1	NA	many	CASSFRGRDTEAFF	TGCGCCAGCAGCTTCAGGGGCCGGGACACTGAAGCTTTCTTT
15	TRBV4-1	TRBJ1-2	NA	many	CASSQEARGGYGYTF	TGCGCCAGCAGCCAAGAAGCGAGGGGGGGCTATGGCTACACCTTC
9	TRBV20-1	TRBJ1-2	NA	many	CSVPLGYTF	TGCAGTGTTCCCCTAGGCTACACCTTC
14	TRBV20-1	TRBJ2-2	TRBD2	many	CSARESAGTGELFF	TGCAGTGCTAGAGAATCAGCGGGGACCGGGGAGCTGTTTTTT
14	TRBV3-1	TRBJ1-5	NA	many	CASSPRGVNQPQHF	TGTGCCAGCAGCCCCCGGGGGGTCAATCAGCCCCAGCATTTT
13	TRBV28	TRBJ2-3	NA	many	CASSTSRGDTQYF	TGTGCCAGCAGCACTTCGAGGGGGGATACGCAGTATTTT
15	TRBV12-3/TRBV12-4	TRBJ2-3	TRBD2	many	CASSFGSGRTDTQYF	TGTGCCAGCAGTTTTGGTAGCGGGAGAACAGATACGCAGTATTTT